The clone carrying this TCR beta chain was counted ten times or more. Its antigen is currently unknown. Germline CDR1 and CDR2: SGHVS and FNYEAQ. V shed 1 base and J shed 4 bases, with 14 bases lying between them. The CDR3 spans 15 residues. As the template, RNA transcripts were used to amplify TCR beta CDR3 regions. Scientists carried out first-round RT-PCR using HTBI primers and then a second-round multiplex PCR. TCRdb re-called the multiplex PCR reads with MiXCR, one entry per CDR3 protein. The repertoire holds around 520,000 distinct CDR3 sequences, 35% to 40% seen once, with roughly 4.5% in the top ten. These data are taken from a study of Graves' ophthalmopathy and Graves' hyperthyroidism. Study-wide points: The model forecast ophthalmopathy progression, reaching 70.59% sensitivity and 72% to 75% specificity. Blood also held most thyroid clonotypes expanded above 0.001 frequency.

This TCR was sampled from an adult man with Graves' hyperthyroidism. Sequencing was performed on peripheral blood or thyroid tissue (not recorded which). The chain combines TRBV7-6 with TRBJ2-7, with D possibly TRBD1 on 6 matching bases. CDR3 protein: CASSLGRQGSYEQYF. The CDR3 DNA sequence: TGTGCCAGCAGCTTAGGCAGGCAGGGGTCTTACGAGCAGTACTTC.